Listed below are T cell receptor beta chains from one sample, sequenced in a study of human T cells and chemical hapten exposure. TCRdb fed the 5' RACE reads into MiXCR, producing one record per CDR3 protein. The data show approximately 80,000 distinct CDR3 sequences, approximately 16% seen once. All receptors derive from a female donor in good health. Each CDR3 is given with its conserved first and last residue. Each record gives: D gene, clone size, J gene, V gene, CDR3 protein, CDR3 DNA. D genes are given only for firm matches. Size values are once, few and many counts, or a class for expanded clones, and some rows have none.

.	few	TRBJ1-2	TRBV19	CASSIGRDYTNYGYTF	TGTGCCAGTAGTATTGGGAGAGACTATACTAACTATGGCTACACCTTC
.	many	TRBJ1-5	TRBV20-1	CSVEPIGQPQHF	TGCAGTGTAGAGCCAATTGGTCAGCCCCAGCATTTT
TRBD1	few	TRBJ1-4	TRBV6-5	CASSYSGTATNEKLFF	TGTGCCAGCAGTTACTCAGGGACAGCAACTAATGAAAAACTGTTTTTT
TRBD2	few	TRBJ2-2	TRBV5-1	CASSSGTSGTGELFF	TGCGCCAGCAGCTCCGGGACTAGCGGTACCGGGGAGCTGTTTTTT
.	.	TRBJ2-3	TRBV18	CASSPPTRDTQYF	TGTGCCAGCTCACCACCGACAAGGGATACGCAGTATTTT
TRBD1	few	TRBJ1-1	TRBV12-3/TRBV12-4	CASRPTGARNTEAFF	TGTGCCAGCAGGCCGACAGGGGCCCGGAACACTGAAGCTTTCTTT
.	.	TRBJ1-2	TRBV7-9	CASSLQGWNYGYTF	TGTGCCAGCAGCTTACAGGGATGGAACTATGGCTACACCTTC
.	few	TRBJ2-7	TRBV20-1	CSALNRAPYEQYF	TGCAGTGCTCTAAACAGGGCTCCCTACGAGCAGTACTTC
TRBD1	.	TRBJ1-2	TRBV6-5	CASSPRTGGAGYTF	TGTGCCAGCAGTCCTAGGACAGGGGGCGCAGGCTACACCTTC
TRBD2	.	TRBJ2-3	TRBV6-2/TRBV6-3	CASRTGTSVTDTQYF	TGTGCCAGCCGAACCGGGACTAGCGTGACAGATACGCAGTATTTT
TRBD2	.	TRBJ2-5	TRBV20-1	CSARDTSGSWETQYF	TGCAGTGCTAGAGATACTAGCGGGAGTTGGGAGACCCAGTACTTC
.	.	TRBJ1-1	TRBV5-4	CASSLYLRGGNTEAFF	TGTGCCAGCAGCTTATACCTAAGGGGGGGGAACACTGAAGCTTTCTTT
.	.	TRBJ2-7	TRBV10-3	CGISESADYEQYF	TGTGGCATCAGTGAGTCGGCAGACTACGAGCAGTACTTC
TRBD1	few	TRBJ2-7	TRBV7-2	CASSLGGTGGSYEQYF	TGTGCCAGCAGCTTAGGCGGGACAGGGGGTTCCTACGAGCAGTACTTC
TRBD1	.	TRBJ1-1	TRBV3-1	CASSQPGGFTEAFF	TGTGCCAGCAGCCAACCAGGGGGTTTCACTGAAGCTTTCTTT
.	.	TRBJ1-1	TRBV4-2	CASSQEWRENTEAFF	TGTGCCAGCAGCCAAGAGTGGAGGGAAAACACTGAAGCTTTCTTT
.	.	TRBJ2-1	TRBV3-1	CASSLPGLGQFF	TGTGCCAGCAGCTTACCGGGACTCGGGCAGTTCTTC
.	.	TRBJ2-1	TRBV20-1	CSATLRAGYNEQFF	TGCAGTGCTACCCTAAGGGCGGGTTACAATGAGCAGTTCTTC
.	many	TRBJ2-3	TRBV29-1	CSVEIAPDTQYF	TGCAGCGTTGAAATCGCCCCCGATACGCAGTATTTT
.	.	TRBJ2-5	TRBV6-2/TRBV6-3	CASSYSWAGQETQYF	TGTGCCAGCAGTTACTCGTGGGCGGGGCAAGAGACCCAGTACTTC
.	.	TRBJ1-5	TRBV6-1	CASSERGHFDQPQHF	TGTGCCAGCAGTGAGCGGGGGCATTTCGATCAGCCCCAGCATTTT
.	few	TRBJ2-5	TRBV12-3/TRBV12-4	CASSPPTVRETQYF	TGTGCCAGCAGCCCCCCCACCGTGAGGGAGACCCAGTACTTC
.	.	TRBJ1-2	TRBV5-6	CASSLAEGYGYTF	TGTGCCAGCAGCTTGGCAGAGGGCTATGGCTACACCTTC
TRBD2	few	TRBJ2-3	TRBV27	CASSASGRGRVTDTQYF	TGTGCCAGCAGTGCTAGCGGGAGAGGGAGGGTGACAGATACGCAGTATTTT
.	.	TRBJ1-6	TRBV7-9	CASSLDGSYNSPLHF	TGTGCCAGCAGCTTAGATGGAAGCTATAATTCACCCCTCCACTTT
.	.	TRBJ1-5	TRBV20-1	CSAIPSSGGNQPQHF	TGCAGTGCTATCCCCTCCTCAGGGGGCAATCAGCCCCAGCATTTT
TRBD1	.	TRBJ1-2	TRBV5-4	CASSPLDRGPDYGYTF	TGTGCCAGCAGCCCCCTGGACAGGGGGCCTGACTATGGCTACACCTTC
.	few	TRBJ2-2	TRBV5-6	CASSFAWGGNTGELFF	TGTGCCAGCAGCTTTGCATGGGGCGGCAACACCGGGGAGCTGTTTTTT
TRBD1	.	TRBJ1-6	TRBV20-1	CSAPTGVNSPLHF	TGCAGTGCCCCAACAGGGGTTAATTCACCCCTCCACTTT
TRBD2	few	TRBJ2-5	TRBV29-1	CSGRLAGAGETQYF	TGCAGCGGCAGACTAGCGGGAGCCGGAGAGACCCAGTACTTC
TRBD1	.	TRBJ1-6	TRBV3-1	CASSLFHGDRDSYNSPLHF	TGTGCCAGCAGCCTTTTTCACGGGGACAGGGACTCCTATAATTCACCCCTCCACTTT
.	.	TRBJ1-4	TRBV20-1	CSATPHGYNEKLFF	TGCAGTGCGACACCCCACGGATATAATGAAAAACTGTTTTTT
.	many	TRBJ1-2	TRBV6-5	CASSYDSLFSGYTF	TGTGCCAGCAGTTATGACAGCCTCTTCTCCGGCTACACCTTC
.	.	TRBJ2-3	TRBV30	CAWSAASRYTQYF	TGTGCCTGGAGTGCGGCCAGCCGGTATACGCAGTATTTT
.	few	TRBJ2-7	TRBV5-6	CASISGASGYEQYF	TGTGCCAGCATCTCAGGGGCTAGTGGGTACGAGCAGTACTTC
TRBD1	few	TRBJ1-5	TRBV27	CASRSGTALYSNQPQHF	TGTGCCAGCAGATCCGGGACAGCTCTTTATAGCAATCAGCCCCAGCATTTT
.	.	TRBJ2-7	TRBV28	CASSSPRTLKDEQYF	TGTGCCAGCAGTTCTCCCCGGACGCTTAAGGACGAGCAGTACTTC
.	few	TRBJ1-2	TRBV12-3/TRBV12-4	CASSWREGYTF	TGTGCCAGCAGTTGGAGGGAGGGCTACACCTTC
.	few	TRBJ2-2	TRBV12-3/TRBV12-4	CASSLRLRFTGELFF	TGTGCCAGCAGTTTAAGGTTGCGTTTCACCGGGGAGCTGTTTTTT
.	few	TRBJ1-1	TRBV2	CASSEQGTRLMNTEAFF	TGTGCCAGCAGTGAACAGGGGACCCGTTTAATGAACACTGAAGCTTTCTTT
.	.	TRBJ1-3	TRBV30	CACYGPSGNTIYF	TGTGCCTGCTACGGTCCCTCTGGAAACACCATATATTTT
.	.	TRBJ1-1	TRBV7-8	CASSPQSRDLASRAWGAEAFF	TGTGCCAGCAGCCCACAGTCCCGGGACCTGGCTTCAAGAGCCTGGGGGGCTGAAGCTTTCTTT
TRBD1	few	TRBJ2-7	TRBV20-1	CSANPGQGNYEQYF	TGCAGTGCTAACCCGGGACAGGGCAATTACGAGCAGTACTTC
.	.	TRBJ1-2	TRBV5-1	CASSLGEGLLYGYTF	TGCGCCAGCAGCTTGGGTGAGGGACTCCTCTATGGCTACACCTTC
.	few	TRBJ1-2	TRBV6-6	CASSYPPGGYGYTF	TGTGCCAGCAGTTACCCCCCCGGCGGCTATGGCTACACCTTC
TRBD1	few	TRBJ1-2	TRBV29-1	CSAKPGTGQYGYTF	TGCAGCGCAAAACCCGGGACAGGGCAGTATGGCTACACCTTC
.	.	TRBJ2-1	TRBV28	CASSLPGSGEQFF	TGTGCCAGCAGTTTGCCGGGATCCGGTGAGCAGTTCTTC
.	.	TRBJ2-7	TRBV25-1	CASSELDRGYEQYF	TGTGCCAGCAGTGAATTAGACCGCGGCTACGAGCAGTACTTC
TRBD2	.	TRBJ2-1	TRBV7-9	CASSRIAGRSYNEQFF	TGTGCCAGCAGCCGAATAGCGGGACGATCCTACAATGAGCAGTTCTTC
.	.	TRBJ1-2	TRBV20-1	CSARSYPNYGYTF	TGCAGTGCTAGAAGTTATCCCAACTATGGCTACACCTTC
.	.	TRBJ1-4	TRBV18	CASSLSGDEKLFF	TGTGCCAGCTCCTTATCGGGAGATGAAAAACTGTTTTTT
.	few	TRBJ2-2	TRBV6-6	CASSSSNGGELFF	TGTGCCAGCAGTTCCTCGAATGGCGGGGAGCTGTTTTTT